This T cell receptor beta chain was sequenced in a study of blood T cell repertoires in COVID-19. Background on the study: Nucleic acid was either cDNA or gDNA, and it came from T cells, B-cell-depleted T cells, or PBMCs.

The CDR3 extends over 16 amino acids. The V gene's germline CDR1 is MNHNY and CDR2 SVGAGI (reference sequence). The junction had 14 bases not matched to a gene; V was cut back by 5 bases and J by 6 bases. The repertoire was sequenced with immunoSEQ multiplex PCR; TCRdb's copy has only in-frame clones and lacks some. The sample holds some 120,000 clones; over 80% are singletons and the top ten take approximately 1.8%. Sequencing was performed on peripheral blood. The rearrangement uses TRBV6-6 and TRBJ1-1, with 8 bases fitting TRBD1. The TCR originated in a man in his 70s with acute or convalescent COVID-19. As DNA, the CDR3 is TGTGCCAGCAGTCGAGACTCCAGGGGGCGTCGCGCTGAAGCTTTCTTT. Translating gives CASSRDSRGRRAEAFF.